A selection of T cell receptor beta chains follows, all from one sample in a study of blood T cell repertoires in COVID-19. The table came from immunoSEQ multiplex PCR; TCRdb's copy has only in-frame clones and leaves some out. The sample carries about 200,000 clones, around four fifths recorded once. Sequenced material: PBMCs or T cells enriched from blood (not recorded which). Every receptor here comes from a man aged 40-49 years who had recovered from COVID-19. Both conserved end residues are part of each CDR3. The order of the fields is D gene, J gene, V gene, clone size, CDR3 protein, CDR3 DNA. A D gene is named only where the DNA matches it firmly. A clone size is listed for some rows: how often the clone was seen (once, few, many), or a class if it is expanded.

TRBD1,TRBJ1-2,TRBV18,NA,CASSPGQGGVYGYTF,TGTGCCAGCTCACCAGGACAGGGGGGAGTCTATGGCTACACCTTC
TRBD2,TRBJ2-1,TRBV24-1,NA,CATSDSRLAGGDGNEQFF,TGTGCCACCAGTGATTCTCGTCTAGCGGGAGGGGACGGGAATGAGCAGTTCTTC
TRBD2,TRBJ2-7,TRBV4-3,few,CASSQGLAGGYEQYF,TGCGCCAGCAGCCAAGGACTAGCGGGAGGCTACGAGCAGTACTTC
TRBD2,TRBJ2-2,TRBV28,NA,CASSRRLTGRATGELFF,TGTGCCAGCAGCCGACGACTGACCGGGAGGGCCACCGGGGAGCTGTTTTTT
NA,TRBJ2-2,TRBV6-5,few,CASSYSITAGELFF,TGTGCCAGCAGTTACTCGATAACAGCCGGGGAGCTGTTTTTT
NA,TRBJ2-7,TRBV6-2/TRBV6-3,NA,CASSGGGVARHEQYF,TGTGCCAGCAGCGGGGGCGGAGTAGCGAGGCACGAGCAGTACTTC
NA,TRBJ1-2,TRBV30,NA,CAWKSGGTYGYTF,TGTGCCTGGAAATCGGGTGGAACATATGGCTACACCTTC
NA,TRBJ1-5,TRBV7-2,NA,CASSLAFGGINQPQHF,TGTGCCAGCAGCTTAGCCTTCGGGGGTATCAATCAGCCCCAGCATTTT
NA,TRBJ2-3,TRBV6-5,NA,CASSLSTDTQYF,TGTGCCAGCAGTCTAAGCACAGATACGCAGTATTTT
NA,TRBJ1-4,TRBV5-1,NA,CASSITPSTNEKLFF,TGCGCCAGCAGCATTACTCCATCAACTAATGAAAAACTGTTTTTT
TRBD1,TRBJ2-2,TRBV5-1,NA,CASSPGPGTGDTGELFF,TGCGCCAGCAGCCCGGGCCCCGGGACAGGCGACACCGGGGAGCTGTTTTTT
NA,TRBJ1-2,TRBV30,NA,CAWSTTPLVYGYTF,TGTGCCTGGAGTACTACGCCTTTAGTATATGGCTACACCTTC
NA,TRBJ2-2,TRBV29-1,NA,CSVFTGTSNTGELFF,TGCAGCGTCTTTACCGGGACTTCGAACACCGGGGAGCTGTTTTTT
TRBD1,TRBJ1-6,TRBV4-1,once,CASSPWTGGLRNSPLHF,TGCGCCAGCAGCCCCTGGACAGGGGGCTTGAGGAATTCACCCCTCCACTTT
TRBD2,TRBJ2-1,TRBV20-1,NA,CSASTRGRADNEQFF,TGCAGTGCTAGTACCCGCGGGAGGGCCGACAATGAGCAGTTCTTC
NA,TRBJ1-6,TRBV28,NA,CASSFVGAGYNSPLHF,TGTGCCAGCAGTTTTGTGGGGGCTGGCTATAATTCACCCCTCCACTTT
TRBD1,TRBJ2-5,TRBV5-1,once,CASRPGTGETQYF,TGCGCCAGCAGACCCGGGACAGGAGAGACCCAGTACTTC
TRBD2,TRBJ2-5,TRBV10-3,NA,CAISESVSGGTRRETQYF,TGTGCCATCAGTGAGTCAGTAAGCGGGGGGACGAGGAGGGAGACCCAGTACTTC
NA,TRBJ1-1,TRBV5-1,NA,CASSLEEQIEAFF,TGCGCCAGCAGCTTGGAGGAACAGATTGAAGCTTTCTTT
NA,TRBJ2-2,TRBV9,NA,CASSVVTGELFF,TGTGCCAGCAGCGTAGTAACCGGGGAGCTGTTTTTT
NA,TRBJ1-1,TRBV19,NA,CASSMWREPLAFF,TGTGCCAGTAGTATGTGGAGGGAACCTCTGGCTTTCTTT
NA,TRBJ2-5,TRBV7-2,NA,CASRDSDRGTQYF,TGTGCCAGCAGAGACTCGGACCGGGGGACCCAGTACTTC
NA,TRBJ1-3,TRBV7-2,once,CASRPTGSGNTIYF,TGTGCCAGCAGACCTACAGGGTCTGGAAACACCATATATTTT
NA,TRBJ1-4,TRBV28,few,CASSLMSRGEKLFF,TGTGCCAGCAGTTTAATGAGTAGGGGGGAAAAACTGTTTTTT
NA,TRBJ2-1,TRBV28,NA,CASSLGGGTYNEQFF,TGTGCCAGCAGTTTAGGGGGAGGCACCTACAATGAGCAGTTCTTC
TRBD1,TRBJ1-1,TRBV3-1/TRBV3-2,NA,CASSQSQGGTEAFF,TGTGCCAGCAGCCAATCACAGGGGGGCACTGAAGCTTTCTTT
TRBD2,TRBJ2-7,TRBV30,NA,CAWRLAGAYEQYF,TGTGCCTGGAGACTAGCGGGAGCTTACGAGCAGTACTTC
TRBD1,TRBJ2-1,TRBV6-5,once,CASSYTTGQRKFF,TGTGCCAGCAGTTACACTACGGGACAGAGAAAGTTCTTC
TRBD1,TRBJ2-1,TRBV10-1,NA,CASSGTGPNEQFF,TGCGCCAGCAGCGGGACAGGGCCCAATGAGCAGTTCTTC
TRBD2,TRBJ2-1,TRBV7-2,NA,CASSFSGRAHEQFF,TGTGCCAGCAGCTTTAGCGGGAGGGCTCATGAGCAGTTCTTC
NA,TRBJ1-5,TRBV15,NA,CATSRDFGTGGMKAQHF,TGTGCCACCAGCAGGGATTTCGGGACGGGGGGTATGAAGGCCCAGCATTTT
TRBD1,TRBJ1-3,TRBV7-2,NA,CASSLGPGGPGNTIYF,TGTGCCAGCAGCTTAGGGCCAGGGGGCCCCGGAAACACCATATATTTT
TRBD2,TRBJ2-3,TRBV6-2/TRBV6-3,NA,CASSFLGLAGSTDTQYF,TGTGCCAGCAGTTTCCTCGGACTAGCGGGAAGCACAGATACGCAGTATTTT
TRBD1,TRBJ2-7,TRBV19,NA,CASSTERTGSSYEQYF,TGTGCCAGTAGTACGGAAAGGACAGGGAGCTCCTACGAGCAGTACTTC
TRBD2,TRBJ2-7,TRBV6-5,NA,CASRKTSGNKYEQYF,TGTGCCAGCAGGAAGACTAGCGGGAACAAATACGAGCAGTACTTC
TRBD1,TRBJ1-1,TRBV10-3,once,CAIRNRQGQNTEAFF,TGTGCCATCAGGAACAGACAGGGGCAGAACACTGAAGCTTTCTTT
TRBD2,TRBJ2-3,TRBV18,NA,CASSPTPGLESTDTQYF,TGTGCCAGCTCACCGACTCCGGGACTAGAGAGCACAGATACGCAGTATTTT
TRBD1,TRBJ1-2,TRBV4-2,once,CASSQVGQGGYTF,TGTGCCAGCAGCCAAGTGGGACAGGGGGGCTACACCTTC
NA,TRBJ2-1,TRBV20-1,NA,CSASGSGVDEQFF,TGCAGTGCTAGTGGGTCGGGGGTCGATGAGCAGTTCTTC
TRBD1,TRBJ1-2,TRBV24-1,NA,CATSDPGTDYGYTF,TGTGCCACCAGTGATCCCGGGACAGACTATGGCTACACCTTC
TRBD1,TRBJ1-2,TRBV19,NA,CASWADRGGGYTF,TGTGCCAGTTGGGCTGACAGGGGTGGTGGCTACACCTTC
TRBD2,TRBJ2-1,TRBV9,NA,CASSVMGLAGVNEQFF,TGTGCCAGCAGCGTAATGGGACTAGCGGGAGTCAATGAGCAGTTCTTC
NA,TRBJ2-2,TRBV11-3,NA,CASKNGGAGNIGELFF,TGTGCCAGCAAAAATGGCGGGGCTGGTAATATCGGGGAGCTGTTTTTT
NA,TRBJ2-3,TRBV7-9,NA,CASSRGLSTDTQYF,TGTGCCAGCAGCCGCGGACTAAGCACAGATACGCAGTATTTT
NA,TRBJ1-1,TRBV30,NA,CAWSGTVTEAFF,TGTGCCTGGAGTGGAACAGTGACCGAAGCTTTCTTT
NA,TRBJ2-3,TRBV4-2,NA,CASSQVYSGPRNTQYF,TGTGCCAGCAGCCAAGTATACAGCGGTCCTCGGAATACGCAGTATTTT
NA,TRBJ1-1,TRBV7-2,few,CASTTGRASPEAFF,TGTGCCAGCACCACCGGCAGGGCCAGTCCTGAAGCTTTCTTT
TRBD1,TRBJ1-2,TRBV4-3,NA,CASSQDQPFGTGADRYTF,TGCGCCAGCAGCCAAGATCAGCCTTTCGGGACAGGAGCTGATCGCTACACCTTC
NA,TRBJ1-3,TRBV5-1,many,CASSTGLSGNTIYF,TGCGCCAGCAGCACAGGGCTGTCTGGAAACACCATATATTTT
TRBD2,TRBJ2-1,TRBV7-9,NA,CASSASSGRATSYNEQFF,TGTGCCAGCAGCGCCTCGTCCGGGAGGGCTACGTCCTACAATGAGCAGTTCTTC
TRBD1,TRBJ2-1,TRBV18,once,CASSPRDRTYNEQFF,TGTGCCAGCTCACCCCGGGACAGAACCTACAATGAGCAGTTCTTC
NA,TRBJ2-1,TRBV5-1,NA,CASSPLSGSYNEQFF,TGCGCCAGCAGCCCTTTGAGCGGCTCCTACAATGAGCAGTTCTTC
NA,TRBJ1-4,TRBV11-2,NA,CASSSPAGSSHGNEKLFF,TGTGCCAGCAGCTCCCCGGCCGGGAGTTCCCATGGTAATGAAAAACTGTTTTTT
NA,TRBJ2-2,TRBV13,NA,CASSPGALNTGELFF,TGTGCCAGCAGTCCCGGAGCCCTCAACACCGGGGAGCTGTTTTTT
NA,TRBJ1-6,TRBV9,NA,CASSSGDHGGNSPLHF,TGTGCCAGCAGCTCTGGGGACCATGGGGGGAATTCACCCCTCCACTTT